Listed below are T cell receptor beta chains from one sample, sequenced in a study of T-cell reconstitution after alpha-beta-depleted transplantation in children. TCRdb reanalysed the PCR reads using MiXCR and keeps one entry per CDR3 protein. The sample consists of 420,000 or so distinct CDR3 sequences, roughly 11% of them appearing once. This specimen consisted of PBMCs from the stem cell graft donor, obtained from the stem cell graft. The receptors originated from a human donor who donated a stem cell graft to a child with acute myeloid leukemia. Each CDR3 is given with its conserved first and last residue. The order of the fields is D gene, V gene, J gene, clone size, CDR3 protein. The D gene is left open where the match is weak. Size values are once, few and many counts, or a class for expanded clones, and some rows have none.

>TRBD2|TRBV7-9|TRBJ2-7|few
CASSLDSGSSEQYF
>.|TRBV12-3/TRBV12-4|TRBJ1-1|.
CASSVQASNTEAFF
>TRBD2|TRBV12-3/TRBV12-4|TRBJ2-1|few
CASSFGTSLSSYNEQFF
>.|TRBV27|TRBJ2-7|.
CASSDPGPSGYYEQYF
>.|TRBV20-1|TRBJ2-2|few
CSARWQATGELFF
>.|TRBV9|TRBJ2-3|few
CASSVIAGPTDTQYF
>TRBD2|TRBV20-1|TRBJ2-2|few
CSARLRGGTGELFF
>.|TRBV12-5|TRBJ1-3|many
CASGSSSGNTIYF
>.|TRBV29-1|TRBJ2-1|many
CSVEGYNEQFF
>.|TRBV12-3/TRBV12-4|TRBJ2-3|.
CASSTLTGTDTQYF
>.|TRBV5-1|TRBJ2-1|few
CASSLATGFNNEQFF
>TRBD2|TRBV20-1|TRBJ2-1|few
CSARDHGRARDEQFF
>.|TRBV5-1|TRBJ1-1|many
CASAQGGTEAFF
>.|TRBV5-1|TRBJ2-7|.
CASSLSPEWYEQYF
>TRBD2|TRBV12-3/TRBV12-4|TRBJ2-5|many
CASSFAGGGETQYF
>TRBD1|TRBV5-1|TRBJ2-5|few
CASSSRGLGETQYF
>.|TRBV24-1|TRBJ2-3|few
CATSTESTDTQYF
>TRBD2|TRBV10-3|TRBJ2-7|.
CAISESGTSGIYEQYF
>TRBD2|TRBV12-3/TRBV12-4|TRBJ2-1|many
CASRAAGGLNEQFF
>.|TRBV12-3/TRBV12-4|TRBJ2-3|few
CASSLVGARGTQYF
>.|TRBV6-2/TRBV6-3|TRBJ2-7|.
CASSSVTYEQYF
>TRBD2|TRBV3-1|TRBJ2-1|.
CASSQDRLAGAYNEQFF